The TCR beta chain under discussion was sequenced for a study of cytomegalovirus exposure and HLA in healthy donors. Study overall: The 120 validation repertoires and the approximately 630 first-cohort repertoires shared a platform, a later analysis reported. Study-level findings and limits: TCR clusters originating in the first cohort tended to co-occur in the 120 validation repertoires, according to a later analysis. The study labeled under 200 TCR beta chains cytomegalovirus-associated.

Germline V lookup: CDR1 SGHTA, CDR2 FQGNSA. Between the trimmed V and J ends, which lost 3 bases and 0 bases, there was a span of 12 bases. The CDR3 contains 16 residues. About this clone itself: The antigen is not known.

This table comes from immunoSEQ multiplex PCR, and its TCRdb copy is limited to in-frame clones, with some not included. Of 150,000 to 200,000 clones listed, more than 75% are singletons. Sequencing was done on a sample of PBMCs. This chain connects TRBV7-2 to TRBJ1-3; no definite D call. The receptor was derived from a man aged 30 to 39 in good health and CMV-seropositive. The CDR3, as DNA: TGTGCCAGCAGCTTCAGCCAGGCCTCCTCTGGAAACACCATATATTTT. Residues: CASSFSQASSGNTIYF. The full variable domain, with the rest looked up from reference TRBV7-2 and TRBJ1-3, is GAGVSQSPSNKVTEKGKDVELRCDPISGHTALYWYRQSLGQGLEFLIYFQGNSAPDKSGLPSDRFSAERTGGSVSTLTIQRTQQEDSAVYLCASSFSQASSGNTIYFGEGSWLTVV.